Here is one TCR beta chain with its context. This record comes from a study of blood T cell repertoires in COVID-19. About the research overall: Sample material is recorded as cDNA or gDNA derived from T cells, B-cell-depleted T cells, or PBMCs.

Original processing notes: Amplifying reference gene primers gave estimates of nucleated cell counts. TCRdb's table, derived via immunoSEQ multiplex PCR, lists solely in-frame clones and lacks some. V, J and clone size are taken as reported in that table, and D and trimming were inferred from the DNA itself. The table includes about 250,000 clones, almost 90% detected once. CDR1 SEHNR and CDR2 FQNEAQ come from the germline V gene (reference sequence). The CDR3 covers 16 residues. Trimming stripped 5 bases from V and 1 base from J, with 17 bases between. The V gene is TRBV7-9, the J gene TRBJ1-1; maybe TRBD1 (5 bases). The sequenced sample was peripheral blood. The sequence derives from an older man with acute or convalescent COVID-19. The CDR3 loop reads CASSPPGGVKNTEAFF. CDR3 sequence (DNA): TGTGCCAGCAGCCCCCCCGGAGGGGTCAAGAACACTGAAGCTTTCTTT.